This TCR beta chain came from a study of tissue T cells after allogeneic stem cell transplantation (dated by TCRdb to between 2021 and 2022). Notes on the research overall: All GVHD patients received grafts from donors, four unmodified and three CD34-selected to deplete T cells. The study profiled TCR beta repertoires across many tissues from research autopsies of patients with and without GVHD, plus mouse models of GVHD. When multiple samples of a tissue existed, pathologist review of H&E sections prioritized samples with histologically apparent lymphocytes for sequencing. On the human side, the study was prospective and observational, with no blinding or randomization.

The research as a whole found: In both patients and mice, only a limited portion of the TCR repertoire detected in tissues was captured by blood and spleen T cells. The study did not establish which tissue TCRs were alloreactive or antigen-specific, and some clones may have been host cells that persisted. Within patients, how anatomically similar tissues were was a major factor shaping TCR repertoire composition, regardless of disease or transplant status. Sampling depth was acknowledged as a limitation, and the patient cohort was both small and clinically heterogeneous. Not many T cell clones showed up in more than one patient, yet clustering based on motifs uncovered repertoire signatures that were shared across patients in a tissue-specific way.

To note about this clone: Its antigen is still unknown. It has no much larger one-base neighbor in the sample; base qualities were not kept.

Trimming at the junction amounts to 2 bases on V and 7 bases on J, and the germline ends lie 6 bases apart. The CDR3, from cysteine to phenylalanine, totals 12 residues. The entry retains the CDR3 DNA only, 36 bases that are in frame from base 1. CDR1 and CDR2, per the germline V gene (reference sequence), are LGHDT and YNNKEL. This specimen's time point label, interpreted: human tissue collected at research (rapid) autopsy. More than 5 adult allo-HCT recipients with steroid-refractory GVHD were prospectively enrolled in a research-autopsy study over a roughly three-year period. Gastrointestinal GVHD was present in all GVHD patients, several lines of GVHD-directed therapy were administered to all GVHD patients, and skin involvement was additionally present in a handful of GVHD patients. Autopsy tissues included GI sites from esophagus to rectum, liver, skin and lymphoid organs including spleen, after a median post-mortem interval of around 10 hours. Each autopsy specimen was bisected, with one portion flash-frozen in liquid nitrogen and the remainder formalin-fixed, and the outer muscle layers of GI specimens were removed. To extract genomic DNA from frozen tissues, either the Mag-Bind Blood & Tissue DNA HDQ 96 Kit on a Chemagic 360 or the DNeasy Blood & Tissue Kit was used. Extracted DNA was further purified with the Genomic DNA Clean & Concentrator-25 kit because of concern about red blood cell contamination.

The library was obtained by the immunoSEQ multiplex PCR assay. TCRbeta CDR3 sequencing was done by Adaptive Biotechnologies at survey depth, reporting CDR3 sequences, V/J genes, productive frequency and template counts. Amplification of TCR beta CDR3 regions was performed from genomic DNA rather than from RNA. Per the original workflow: Jensen-Shannon divergence was used to quantify pairwise repertoire overlap between tissues, with a value of 1 indicating complete divergence and a value of 0 indicating identical repertoires. Tissues were grouped by single-linkage agglomerative hierarchical clustering of pairwise JSD values, and the clustering results were shown as dendrograms. All patient samples were analyzed with GLIPH2 using simulation_depth 1000, kmer_min_depth 3 and cdr3_length_cutoff 8, and only groups containing more than two unique CDR3s were kept. A standardized tissue-overlap score extrapolated Jaccard GLIPH-group overlap across patients to a standard repertoire size of 1000 clones. To look at how diversity was associated with clinical or experimental variables, linear mixed-effect models were used, with tissue treated as a fixed effect and individual treated as a random effect. TCRdb provides this immuneACCESS table in a form limited to in-frame rearrangements. Some clones are lacking; in checked studies, under half of them reflect an unresolved V gene, and why the rest are absent is not known. V and J calls and clone size are as listed in that table; D and trimming were resolved from the DNA. The sample includes 950 to 1,500 clones, with about 71% observed a single time. About 25% of the sample comes from the top ten.

The sequences come from skin, collected at autopsy. The chain joins TRBV3-1 (or the pseudogene TRBV3-2) to TRBJ2-1; no D segment can be confidently identified. This TCR was sampled from a male patient at least 60 years old with steroid-refractory graft-versus-host disease after an allogeneic stem cell transplant. Some T cells may be donor cells from the graft after a transplant. The CDR3 here reads CASSQRFNEQFF. DNA sequence: TGTGCCAGCAGCCAAAGATTTAATGAGCAGTTCTTC.